Below are 18 T cell receptor beta chains sequenced from a single sample in a study of cytomegalovirus exposure and HLA in healthy donors (dated by TCRdb to 2016 to 2017). Preparation of the library involved the immunoSEQ multiplex PCR assay. For the multiplex PCR, a mixture combining 60 forward primers for TCR Vbeta segments and 13 reverse primers for TCR Jbeta segments was used. The table was pulled from immuneACCESS by TCRdb, which kept in-frame rearrangements only. Such tables lose some clones; where checked, under half of the loss comes from unresolved V genes, and the rest has no known cause. This sample holds about 94,000 clones; approximately 77% were observed only once. The ten largest clones take up 9% to 12% of the sample. Sequencing was done on a sample of PBMCs. The receptor set was obtained from a human donor in good health.

This clone was recorded once. The J gene is TRBJ2-5, the V gene TRBV9; 7 bases map to TRBD2. J was trimmed by 7 bases and V by 4 bases; bases with no gene match: 13. Germline CDR1 and CDR2: SGDLS and YYNGEE. The CDR3 is made up of 15 amino acids. The CDR3 region is CASSPQRGGYGTQYF. The CDR3 region has the DNA TGTGCCAGCAGCCCTCAGAGGGGAGGGTACGGGACCCAGTACTTC.

The V and J genes are TRBV30 and TRBJ1-2; possibly TRBD1 for D (5 bases). CDR1 and CDR2 from the germline V gene are GTSNPN and SVGIG (reference sequence). V lost 3 bases to trimming and J lost 6 bases, with 11 bases between them. The CDR3 runs to 12 residues. CDR3 in amino acids: CAWSAGDHGYTF. For the CDR3, the DNA is TGTGCCTGGAGCGCGGGGGACCATGGCTACACCTTC.

This chain uses TRBV6-4 with TRBJ1-5, with D perhaps TRBD1 (6 bases). The germline V gene encodes CDR1 MRHNA and CDR2 SNTAGT. Trimming stripped 2 bases from V and 7 bases from J, with 15 bases between. CDR3 length: 15 amino acids. The CDR3 protein is CASSDRAGGAQPQHF. CDR3 sequence (DNA): TGTGCCAGCAGTGACCGGGCTGGGGGCGCACAGCCCCAGCATTTT.

This clone was observed a few times. The chain carries TRBV7-2 and TRBJ2-3; 7 positions agree with TRBD1. Germline V gene sequence: CDR1 SGHTA, CDR2 FQGNSA. V lost 4 bases and J lost 8; bases outside the gene matches: 6. The CDR3 has 13 amino acids. The CDR3 coding sequence is TGTGCCAGCAGCTGGGACAGTCCATCTACGCAGTATTTT. Amino acid sequence: CASSWDSPSTQYF.

CDR3 nucleotide sequence: TGCAGCGTTTCGACAGGGACCTACGAGCAGTACTTC. It encodes CSVSTGTYEQYF. J is TRBJ2-7 and V is TRBV29-1; 7 bases are a match to TRBD1. The CDR3 runs 12 residues. Germline values: CDR1 SQVTM, CDR2 ANQGSEA. V was clipped by 5 bases and J by 2 bases; unmatched bases: 3.

A word on this clone: A read error may produce the germline difference seen at one junction end. This chain links TRBV9 with TRBJ2-3; 7 bases are a match to TRBD2. From germline, CDR1 is SGDLS and CDR2 YYNGEE. The CDR3 sequence is 15 residues long. Here the CDR3 reads CASSVAAGPTNTQYF. CDR3 DNA: TGTGCCAGCAGCGTAGCAGCGGGGCCCACAAATACGCAGTATTTT.

The CDR3 is CASSILAVDPYEQYF. The CDR3 DNA follows: TGTGCCAGTAGTATCCTAGCGGTAGATCCGTACGAGCAGTACTTC. The chain recombines TRBV19 with TRBJ2-7; 7 bases map to TRBD2. The length of the CDR3 is 15 residues. Per germline, CDR1 LNHDA and CDR2 SQIVND (reference sequence). The V segment lost 3 bases and the J segment 4 bases; nucleotides outside the gene matches: 9.

This clone was counted a few times. The chain employs TRBV28 and TRBJ2-7, with D possibly matching TRBD2 (6 bases). The CDR3 is made up of 14 amino acids. Germline V lookup: CDR1 MDHEN, CDR2 SYDVKM. V was shortened by 1 base and J by 7 bases, with 14 bases between the two germline ends. CDR3 sequence reads: CASSLFPGEKEQYF. The CDR3 DNA reads as TGTGCCAGCAGTTTATTTCCGGGGGAGAAAGAGCAGTACTTC.

V usage is TRBV9 and J usage is TRBJ1-6; 9 bases fit TRBD1. Germline V gives CDR1 SGDLS, CDR2 YYNGEE. J lost 9 bases, V lost 0 bases, and 7 bases had no gene match. The CDR3 spans 16 residues. The CDR3 DNA is TGTGCCAGCAGCGTAGATGAGACAGGGGGAGGTTCACCCCTCCACTTT. Translating gives CASSVDETGGGSPLHF.

The chain links TRBV7-8 to TRBJ2-5, with TRBD1 matching over 7 bases. V was clipped by 5 bases and J by 1 base; unmatched bases: 4. In germline, CDR1 is SGHVS, CDR2 FQNEAQ. The CDR3 covers 14 residues. The CDR3 DNA is TGTGCCAGCAGCACCCGACAGGGCCAAGAGACCCAGTACTTC. Protein sequence: CASSTRQGQETQYF.

The rearrangement joins TRBV30 to TRBJ1-1, with D perhaps TRBD1 (5 bases). Germline CDR1 GTSNPN, CDR2 SVGIG (reference sequence). Between the trimmed V and J ends, which lost 4 bases and 8 bases, there was a span of 14 bases. The CDR3 loop spans 12 amino acids. The CDR3 nucleotides are TGTGCCTGGAATGAACAGGCCGGGGAAGCTTTCTTT. Translation: CAWNEQAGEAFF.

The chain carries TRBV7-2 and TRBJ2-1; D possibly corresponds to TRBD1 (6 bases). V was pared by 1 base and J by 7 bases, with 8 bases between. The CDR3 runs 13 residues. In germline, CDR1 is SGHTA, CDR2 FQGNSA. In nucleotides, the CDR3 is TGTGCCAGCAGCTTAGAGGGGGTGAATGAGCAGTTCTTC. Encoded protein: CASSLEGVNEQFF.

The chain combines TRBV9 with TRBJ2-1; no firm D call. V was pared by 1 base and J by 1 base, with 6 bases between. Germline CDR1 and CDR2: SGDLS and YYNGEE. CDR3 length: 14 amino acids. CDR3 residues: CASSVSPSYNEQFF. Here the CDR3 DNA reads TGTGCCAGCAGCGTATCCCCATCCTACAATGAGCAGTTCTTC.

This chain links TRBV29-1 with TRBJ1-5; D not certain. The CDR3 consists of 13 residues. Deletions cut 5 bases from V and 2 bases from J, with 10 bases between. From germline, CDR1 is SQVTM and CDR2 ANQGSEA. The CDR3 region is CSVREVGNQPQHF. Written as DNA, the CDR3 is TGCAGCGTTCGCGAAGTCGGCAATCAGCCCCAGCATTTT. The full variable domain, completed using reference TRBV29-1 and TRBJ1-5, is SAVISQKPSRDICQRGTSLTIQCQVDSQVTMMFWYRQQPGQSLTLIATANQGSEATYESGFVIDKFPISRPNLTFSTLTVSNMSPEDSSIYLCSVREVGNQPQHFGDGTRLSIL.

This sequence joins TRBV7-2 and TRBJ1-1, with D perhaps TRBD1 (5 bases). The V end lost 0 bases, the J end lost 4 bases, and 12 bases lay between the germline ends. The CDR3 contains 15 residues. CDR1 and CDR2 from the germline V gene are SGHTA and FQGNSA. CDR3 loop: CASSLAGPPGTEAFF. The CDR3 region has the DNA TGTGCCAGCAGCTTAGCGGGGCCACCCGGCACTGAAGCTTTCTTT.

A remark on this clone: At one end, the junction sequence differs from germline, possibly due to a read error. The chain carries TRBV5-6 and TRBJ2-3; D gene uncertain. The CDR3 runs 13 residues. In germline, CDR1 is SGHDT, CDR2 YYEEEE. DNA of the CDR3: TGTGCCAGCAGCCCCGGTGGTGGTAGCCCGAGCCCCTTT. As protein: CASSPGGGSPSPF.

The chain employs TRBV29-1 and TRBJ2-5; maybe TRBD2 (6 bases). Germline lookup yields CDR1 SQVTM and CDR2 ANQGSEA. The CDR3 is 12 residues long. Trimming removed 5 bases from V and 5 bases from J, with 12 bases in between. The CDR3 bases are TGCAGCGTTCGGGAGACGGGGGAGACCCAGTACTTC. This codes for CSVRETGETQYF.

This chain links TRBV7-9 with TRBJ1-5; 7 nucleotides line up with TRBD1. In germline, CDR1 is SEHNR, CDR2 FQNEAQ (reference sequence). J lost 2 bases, V lost 5 bases, and 15 bases had no gene match. This CDR3 spans 18 amino acids. CDR3 coding DNA: TGTGCCAGCAGCCCCCTTTCTTGGGACAGAGGTGGCAATCAGCCCCAGCATTTT. Protein product: CASSPLSWDRGGNQPQHF.